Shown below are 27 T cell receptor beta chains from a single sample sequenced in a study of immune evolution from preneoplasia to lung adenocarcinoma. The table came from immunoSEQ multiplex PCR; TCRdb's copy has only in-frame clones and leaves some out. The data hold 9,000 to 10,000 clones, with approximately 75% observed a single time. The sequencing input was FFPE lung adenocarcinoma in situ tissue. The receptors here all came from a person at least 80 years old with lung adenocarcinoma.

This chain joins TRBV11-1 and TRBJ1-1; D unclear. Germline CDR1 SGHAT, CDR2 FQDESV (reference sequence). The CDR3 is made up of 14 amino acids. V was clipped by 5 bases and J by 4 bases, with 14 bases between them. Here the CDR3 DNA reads TGTGCCAGCAGCCCCCGTGGAGGGAGCACTGAAGCTTTCTTT. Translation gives CASSPRGGSTEAFF.

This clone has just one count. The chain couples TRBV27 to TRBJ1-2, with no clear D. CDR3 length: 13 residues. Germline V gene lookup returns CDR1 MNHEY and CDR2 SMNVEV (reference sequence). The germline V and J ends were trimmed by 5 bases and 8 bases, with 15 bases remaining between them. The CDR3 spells CASSTRTGAGYTF. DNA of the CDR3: TGTGCCAGCAGTACGCGGACGGGCGCGGGCTACACCTTC.

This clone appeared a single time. CDR3 in amino acids: CASSPSTSLYGYTF. The CDR3 coding sequence is TGTGCCAGCAGCCCCAGTACTTCCCTTTATGGCTACACCTTC. This sequence joins TRBV28 and TRBJ1-2; D gene unclear. CDR1 and CDR2 (germline): MDHEN, SYDVKM. The V and J ends lost 6 bases and 5 bases respectively, with 16 bases between them. The CDR3 covers 14 residues.

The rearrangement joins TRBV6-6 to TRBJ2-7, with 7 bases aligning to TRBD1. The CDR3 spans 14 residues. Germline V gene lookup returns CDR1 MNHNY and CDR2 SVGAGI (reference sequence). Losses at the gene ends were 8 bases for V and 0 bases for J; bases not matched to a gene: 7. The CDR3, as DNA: TGTGCCAGCTTCAGACAGGGTAGCTCCTACGAGCAGTACTTC. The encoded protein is CASFRQGSSYEQYF.

CDR3 coding DNA: TGTGCCAGCAGCTTATTCAGGGGTGACGGCGAGCAGTACTTC. The encoded protein is CASSLFRGDGEQYF. The V gene is TRBV7-8, the J gene TRBJ2-7, with a weak D call TRBD1 (6 bases). The germline V gene encodes CDR1 SGHVS and CDR2 FQNEAQ. The CDR3 is 14 residues long. The V and J ends lost 2 bases and 6 bases respectively, with 14 bases between them.

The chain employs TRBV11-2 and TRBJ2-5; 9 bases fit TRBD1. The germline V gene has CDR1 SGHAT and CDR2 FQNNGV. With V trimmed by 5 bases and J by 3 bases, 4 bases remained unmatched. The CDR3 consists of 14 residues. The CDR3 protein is CASSIRTGEETQYF. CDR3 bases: TGTGCCAGCAGCATCCGGACAGGGGAAGAGACCCAGTACTTC.

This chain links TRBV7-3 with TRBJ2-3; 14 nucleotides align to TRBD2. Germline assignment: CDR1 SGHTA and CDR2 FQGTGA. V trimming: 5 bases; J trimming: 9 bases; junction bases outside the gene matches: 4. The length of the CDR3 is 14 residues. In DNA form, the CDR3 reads TGTGCCAGCAGCCAGGGACTAGCGGGAGCCACGCAGTATTTT. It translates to CASSQGLAGATQYF.

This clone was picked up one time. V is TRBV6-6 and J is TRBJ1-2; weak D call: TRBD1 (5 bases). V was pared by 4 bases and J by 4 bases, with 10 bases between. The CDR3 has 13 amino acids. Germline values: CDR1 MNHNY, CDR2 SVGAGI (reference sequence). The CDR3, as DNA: TGTGCCAGCAGTTGGTCAGGGTTCTATGGCTACACCTTC. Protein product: CASSWSGFYGYTF.

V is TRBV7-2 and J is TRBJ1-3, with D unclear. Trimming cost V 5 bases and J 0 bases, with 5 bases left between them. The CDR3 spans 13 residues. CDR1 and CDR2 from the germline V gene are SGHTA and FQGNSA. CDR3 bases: TGTGCCAGCAGCCAGTTCTCTGGAAACACCATATATTTT. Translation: CASSQFSGNTIYF.

DNA for the CDR3: TGTGCCAGCAGCCTCGTCACTAAGGATACGCAGTATTTT. It encodes CASSLVTKDTQYF. The chain recombines TRBV11-3 with TRBJ2-3, with D hard to call. Germline V gene lookup returns CDR1 SGHNT and CDR2 YENEEA. CDR3 size: 13 residues. V lost 5 bases and J lost 6, with 12 bases in between.

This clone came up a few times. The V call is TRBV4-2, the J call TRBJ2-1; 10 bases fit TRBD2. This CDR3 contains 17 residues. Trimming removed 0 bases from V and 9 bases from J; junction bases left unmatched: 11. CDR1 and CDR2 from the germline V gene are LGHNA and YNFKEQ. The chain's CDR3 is CASSQDRGSGGNFEQFF. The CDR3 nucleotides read TGTGCCAGCAGCCAAGATAGAGGTAGCGGGGGGAATTTTGAGCAGTTCTTC.

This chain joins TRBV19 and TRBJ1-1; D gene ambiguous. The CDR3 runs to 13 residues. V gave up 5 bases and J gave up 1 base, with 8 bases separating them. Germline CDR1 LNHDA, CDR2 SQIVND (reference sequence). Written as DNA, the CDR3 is TGTGCCAGTAGTCGGGCAGAGAACACTGAAGCTTTCTTT. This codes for CASSRAENTEAFF.

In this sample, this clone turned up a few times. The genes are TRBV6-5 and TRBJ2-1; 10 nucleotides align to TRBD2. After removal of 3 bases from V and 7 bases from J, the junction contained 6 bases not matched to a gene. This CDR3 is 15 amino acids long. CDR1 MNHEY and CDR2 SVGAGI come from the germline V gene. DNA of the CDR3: TGTGCCAGCAGTTATCGGACTAGCGGTACGAATGAGCAGTTCTTC. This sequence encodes CASSYRTSGTNEQFF.

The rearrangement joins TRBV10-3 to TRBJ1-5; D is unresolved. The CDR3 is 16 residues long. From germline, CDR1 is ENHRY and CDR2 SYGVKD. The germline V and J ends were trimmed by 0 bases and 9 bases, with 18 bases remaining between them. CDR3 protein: CAISESGTQSDLPQHF. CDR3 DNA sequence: TGTGCCATCAGTGAGTCGGGTACCCAAAGTGACTTGCCCCAGCATTTT.

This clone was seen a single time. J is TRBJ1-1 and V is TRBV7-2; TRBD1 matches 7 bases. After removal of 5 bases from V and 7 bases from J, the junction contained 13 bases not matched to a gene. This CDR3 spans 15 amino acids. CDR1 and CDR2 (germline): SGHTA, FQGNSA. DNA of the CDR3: TGTGCCAGCAGCCCCTCGGGAGGGGGCCACTATGAAGCTTTCTTT. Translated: CASSPSGGGHYEAFF.

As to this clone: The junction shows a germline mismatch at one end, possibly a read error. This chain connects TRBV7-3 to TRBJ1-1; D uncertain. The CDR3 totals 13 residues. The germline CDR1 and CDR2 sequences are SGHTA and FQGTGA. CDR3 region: CASSLTVNSEAFF. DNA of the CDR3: TGTGCCAGCAGCTTAACAGTGAACAGTGAAGCTTTCTTT.

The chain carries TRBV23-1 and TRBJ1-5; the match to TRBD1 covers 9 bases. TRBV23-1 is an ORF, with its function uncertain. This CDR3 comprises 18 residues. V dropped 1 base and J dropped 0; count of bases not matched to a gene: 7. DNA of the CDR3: TGCGCCAGCAGTCAATACCGGGACAGGGATTTTAGCAATCAGCCCCAGCATTTT. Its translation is CASSQYRDRDFSNQPQHF.

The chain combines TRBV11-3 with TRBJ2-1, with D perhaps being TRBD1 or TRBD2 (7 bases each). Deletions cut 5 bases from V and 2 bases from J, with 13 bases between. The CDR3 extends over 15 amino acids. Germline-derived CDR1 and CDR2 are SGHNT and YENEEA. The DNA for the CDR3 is TGTGCCAGCAGCCCTCAGGGGGGGGCCTACAATGAGCAGTTCTTC. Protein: CASSPQGGAYNEQFF.

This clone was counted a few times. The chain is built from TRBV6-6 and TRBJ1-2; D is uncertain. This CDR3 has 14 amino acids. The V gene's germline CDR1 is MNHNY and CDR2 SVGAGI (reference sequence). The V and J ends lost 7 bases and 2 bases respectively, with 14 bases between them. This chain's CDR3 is CASTQGRFNYGYTF. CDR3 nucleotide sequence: TGTGCCAGCACCCAAGGCAGATTCAACTATGGCTACACCTTC.

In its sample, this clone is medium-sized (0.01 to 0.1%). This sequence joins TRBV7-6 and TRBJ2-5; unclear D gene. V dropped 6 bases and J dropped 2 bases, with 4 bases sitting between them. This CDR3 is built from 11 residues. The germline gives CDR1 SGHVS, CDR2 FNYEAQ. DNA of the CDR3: TGTGCCAGCAGTTCGCAAGAGACCCAGTACTTC. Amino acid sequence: CASSSQETQYF.

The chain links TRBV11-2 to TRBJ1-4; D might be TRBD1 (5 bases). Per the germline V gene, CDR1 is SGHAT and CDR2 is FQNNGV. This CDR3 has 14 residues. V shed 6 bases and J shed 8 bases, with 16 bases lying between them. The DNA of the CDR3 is TGTGCCAGCAGTCAGGGTCAAGGTAGCGAAAAACTGTTTTTT. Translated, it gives CASSQGQGSEKLFF.

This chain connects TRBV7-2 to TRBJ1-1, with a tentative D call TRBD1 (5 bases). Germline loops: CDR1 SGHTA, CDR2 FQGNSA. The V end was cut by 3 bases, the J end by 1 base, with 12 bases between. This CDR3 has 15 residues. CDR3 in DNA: TGTGCCAGCAGCTTTTTGGGGGGGACGAACACTGAAGCTTTCTTT. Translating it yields CASSFLGGTNTEAFF. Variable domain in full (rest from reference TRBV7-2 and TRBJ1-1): GAGVSQSPSNKVTEKGKDVELRCDPISGHTALYWYRQSLGQGLEFLIYFQGNSAPDKSGLPSDRFSAERTGGSVSTLTIQRTQQEDSAVYLCASSFLGGTNTEAFFGQGTRLTVV.

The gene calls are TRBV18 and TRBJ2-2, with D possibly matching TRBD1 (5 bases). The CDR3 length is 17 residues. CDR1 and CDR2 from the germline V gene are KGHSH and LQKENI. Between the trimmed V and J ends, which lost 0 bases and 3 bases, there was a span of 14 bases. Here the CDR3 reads CASSPPSFRADTGELFF. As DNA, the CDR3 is TGTGCCAGCTCACCACCCTCCTTCAGGGCGGACACCGGGGAGCTGTTTTTT.

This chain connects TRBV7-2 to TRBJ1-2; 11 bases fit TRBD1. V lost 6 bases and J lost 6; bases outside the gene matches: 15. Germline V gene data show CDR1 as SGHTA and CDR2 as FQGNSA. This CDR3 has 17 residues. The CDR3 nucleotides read TGTGCCAGCAGTCCCCAAAGAGGGACAGGGGGACGCAATGGCTACACCTTC. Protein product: CASSPQRGTGGRNGYTF.

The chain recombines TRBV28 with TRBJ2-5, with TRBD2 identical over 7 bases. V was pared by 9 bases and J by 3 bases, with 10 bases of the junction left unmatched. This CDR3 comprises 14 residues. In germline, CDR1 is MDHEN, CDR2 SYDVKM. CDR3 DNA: TGTGCCAGTTGGGAGGGCTTTGGGGAAGAGACCCAGTACTTC. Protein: CASWEGFGEETQYF.

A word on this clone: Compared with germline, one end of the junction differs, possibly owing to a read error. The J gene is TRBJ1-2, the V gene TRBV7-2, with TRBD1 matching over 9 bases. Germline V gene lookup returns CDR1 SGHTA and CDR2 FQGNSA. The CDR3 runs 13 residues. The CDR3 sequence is CASSQGTGLPPSF. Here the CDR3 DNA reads TGTGCCAGCAGCCAGGGGACAGGGCTACCCCCTTCCTTC.

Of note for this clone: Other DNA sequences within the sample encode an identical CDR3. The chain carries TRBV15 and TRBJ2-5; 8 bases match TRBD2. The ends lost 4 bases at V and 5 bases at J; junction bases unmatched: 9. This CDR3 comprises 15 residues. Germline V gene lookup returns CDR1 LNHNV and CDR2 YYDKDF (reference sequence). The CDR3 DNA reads TGTGCCACCAGCAAAAGACCGGGGGGGTTGGAGACCCAGTACTTC. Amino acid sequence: CATSKRPGGLETQYF.